One T cell receptor beta chain is described in this entry. This entry is derived from a study of blood T cell repertoires in COVID-19. Overall study context: T cells, B-cell-depleted T cells, or PBMCs provided the cDNA or gDNA that served as material.

V lost 6 bases, J lost 4 bases, and 7 bases stayed unmatched. In germline, CDR1 is LNHDA, CDR2 SQIVND (reference sequence). The CDR3 is 15 amino acids. The age range of participants was 18 to 89 years, with residence in 20 to 25 US areas. Each recovered donor of Cohort 3 presented with two negative PCRs, clearance, or symptom resolution. Per the study methods: Using reference gene primer amplification, nucleated cell counts were estimated. The data were produced by immunoSEQ multiplex PCR, yet TCRdb's version contains in-frame clones alone and is incomplete. The D gene and trimming were derived from the DNA, and the V and J assignments and clone size from that table. Here the sample spans 300,000 to 400,000 clones, roughly 90% being singletons.

The TCR was taken from a man aged 55 to 70 who had recovered from COVID-19. The chain recombines TRBV19 with TRBJ1-4, with TRBD1 identical over 8 bases. Specimen: PBMCs or T cells enriched from blood (not recorded which). The CDR3 nucleotides are TGTGCCAGTAGCCGTGGACAGGGAAATAATGAAAAACTGTTTTTT. Translated: CASSRGQGNNEKLFF.